The 7 T cell receptor beta chains reported below all come from one sample, sequenced in a study of cytomegalovirus exposure and HLA in healthy donors. A multiplex PCR was run with 60 Vbeta primers and 13 Jbeta primers. TCRdb's table, derived via immunoSEQ multiplex PCR, lists solely in-frame clones and lacks some. Of 150,000 to 200,000 clones in the sample, about four fifths were seen once. Sequenced input: PBMCs. These receptors were obtained from a boy aged 2 to 10 in good health and CMV-seronegative.

The chain recombines TRBV27 with TRBJ2-7; TRBD2 matches at 10 bases. V dropped 4 bases and J dropped 2; count of bases not matched to a gene: 2. In germline, CDR1 is MNHEY, CDR2 SMNVEV (reference sequence). CDR3 length: 14 residues. In DNA, the CDR3 is TGTGCCAGCAGTTGGAGCGGGGGGGCCTACGAGCAGTACTTC. Its protein is CASSWSGGAYEQYF.

V gene TRBV5-1 combines with J gene TRBJ1-4, with D possibly matching TRBD1 (5 bases). Germline loops: CDR1 SGHRS, CDR2 YFSETQ. The CDR3 runs 14 residues. Between the trimmed V and J ends, which lost 4 bases and 4 bases, there was a span of 11 bases. The CDR3 DNA is TGCGCCAGCAGCACCCAAGGGGTTAATGAAAAACTGTTTTTT. Its protein is CASSTQGVNEKLFF.

The chain's CDR3 is CSASEPGEQYF. The CDR3 nucleotides read TGCAGTGCTAGCGAGCCTGGCGAGCAGTACTTC. The rearrangement uses TRBV20-1 and TRBJ2-7; D not resolved. Germline lookup yields CDR1 DFQATT and CDR2 SNEGSKA (reference sequence). V lost 3 bases, J lost 6 bases, and 9 bases lay in between. The CDR3 runs to 11 residues.

J is TRBJ2-5 and V is TRBV7-7, with 11 positions matching TRBD1. The CDR3 is 14 residues long. Per the germline V gene, CDR1 is SSHAT and CDR2 is FNYEAQ (reference sequence). CDR3 loop: CATSRDRGQETQYF. Written as DNA, the CDR3 is TGTGCTACTAGCCGGGACAGGGGGCAAGAGACCCAGTACTTC. The full variable domain, in which reference TRBV7-7 and TRBJ2-5 provide the parts outside the CDR3, is GAGVSQSPRYKVTKRGQDVTLRCDPISSHATLYWYQQALGQGPEFLTYFNYEAQPDKSGLPSDRFSAERPEGSISTLTIQRTEQRDSAMYRCATSRDRGQETQYFGPGTRLLVL.

This chain links TRBV7-2 with TRBJ2-5, with D unclear. From germline, CDR1 is SGHTA and CDR2 FQGNSA. The CDR3 is made up of 13 amino acids. V shed 4 bases and J shed 2 bases, with 8 bases lying between them. CDR3 nucleotides: TGTGCCAGCAGCTCCCGCACTCAAGAGACCCAGTACTTC. It codes for CASSSRTQETQYF.

V and J are TRBV4-3 and TRBJ2-1; 7 bases agree with TRBD2. The J segment lost 1 base and the V segment lost 0 bases, leaving 6 bases of the junction unmatched. The CDR3 has 17 residues. Germline CDR1 LGHNA, CDR2 YSLEER. Here the CDR3 reads CASSQDLTGGSYNEQFF. Here the CDR3 DNA reads TGCGCCAGCAGCCAAGATTTAACGGGGGGATCCTACAATGAGCAGTTCTTC.

The chain uses TRBV10-1 and TRBJ1-5; D remains unclear. There are 16 residues in the CDR3. Per germline, CDR1 WNHNN and CDR2 SYGVQD (reference sequence). The germline V and J ends were trimmed by 2 bases and 3 bases, with 14 bases remaining between them. Written as DNA, the CDR3 is TGCGCCAGCAGTGAGCGAGGACGGAGGAACAATCAGCCCCAGCATTTT. Its translation: CASSERGRRNNQPQHF.